These T cell receptor beta chains were read from a single sample in a study of vaccination effects on CD4 cells after COVID-19. Their antigens are not known. Profiled with immunoSEQ multiplex PCR; TCRdb holds only in-frame clones, not every one. The sample gives 70,000 or so clones, about 69% of which show up once; about 5% is in the top ten. The specimen was CD4+ T cells from PBMCs cultured with HIV peptides, collected before COVID-19 vaccination. All receptors come from a human donor who had a prior SARS-CoV-2 infection. The CDR3 runs from the conserved cysteine through the conserved F or W. Fields, in order: D gene, V gene, J gene, clone size, CDR3 DNA, CDR3 protein. D genes are given only for firm matches. Clone sizes are given selectively: once, few, many, or a class where the clone is expanded.

.	TRBV5-1	TRBJ2-7	.	TGCGCCAGCAGCTTGGCTGGGGACGGGAACTACGAGCAGTACTTC	CASSLAGDGNYEQYF
.	TRBV15	TRBJ1-4	.	TGTGCCACCAGCAGAGATCGATTTGGGACATATGAAAAACTGTTTTTT	CATSRDRFGTYEKLFF
.	TRBV6-2/TRBV6-3	TRBJ1-3	medium-sized	TGTGCCAGCAGCAACACCCGCTTGGGAAACACCATATATTTT	CASSNTRLGNTIYF
.	TRBV4-2	TRBJ2-5	.	TGTGCCAGCAGCCACGCCCCGACGAGGGGCGAAGAGACCCAGTACTTC	CASSHAPTRGEETQYF
.	TRBV29-1	TRBJ2-7	.	TGCAGCGTTGGTCTGGGGGGTAGCTCCTACGAGCAGTACTTC	CSVGLGGSSYEQYF
TRBD1	TRBV6-5	TRBJ2-1	few	TGTGCCAGCAGTTCCACAGGGGGCACTCAGTTCTTC	CASSSTGGTQFF
.	TRBV24-1	TRBJ2-2	.	TGTGCCACCAGCCATGGGGGGTCGAACACCGGGGAGCTGTTTTTT	CATSHGGSNTGELFF
.	TRBV20-1	TRBJ2-3	medium-sized	TGCAGTGCCGGTTATGTCGATACGCAGTATTTT	CSAGYVDTQYF
.	TRBV18	TRBJ1-4	.	TGTGCCAGCTCATCGGCCCGGGAAAAACTGTTTTTT	CASSSAREKLFF
.	TRBV6-1	TRBJ2-7	.	TGTGCCAGCAGTGAAGCCGCGGGGGCGACCTACGAGCAGTACTTC	CASSEAAGATYEQYF
.	TRBV6-5	TRBJ1-2	.	TGTGCCAGCAGTTACTCACCTTGGGGGGACTATGGCTACACCTTC	CASSYSPWGDYGYTF
TRBD1	TRBV5-1	TRBJ2-7	.	TGCGCCAGCAGCAGCACAAGGGGGCTGTACGAGCAGTACTTC	CASSSTRGLYEQYF
.	TRBV3-1/TRBV3-2	TRBJ1-5	.	TGTGCCAGCAGCCAAGAAAGCAGGGCTCAGCCCCAGCATTTT	CASSQESRAQPQHF
.	TRBV2	TRBJ1-5	few	TGTGCCAGCAGCCAGGACAATAGCAATCAGCCCCAGCATTTT	CASSQDNSNQPQHF
TRBD2	TRBV5-4	TRBJ2-7	.	TGTGCCAGCAGCTTGGGCCTAGCGGGAGTGTACGAGCAGTACTTC	CASSLGLAGVYEQYF
.	TRBV11-3	TRBJ2-5	.	TGTGCCAGCTCAAATGTTGGGGACCCTTCCACGAAAGGAGAGACCCAGTACTTC	CASSNVGDPSTKGETQYF
.	TRBV7-2	TRBJ2-3	.	TGTGCCAGCAGCTTAGCGCGGGACGCAGATACGCAGTATTTT	CASSLARDADTQYF
.	TRBV5-6	TRBJ1-2	few	TGTGCCAGCAGCTTGTGGCAGACCTATGGCTACACCTTC	CASSLWQTYGYTF
.	TRBV11-2	TRBJ1-4	.	TGTGCCAGCAGCGCGACGGCGTTTGCAACTAATGAAAAACTGTTTTTT	CASSATAFATNEKLFF
.	TRBV6-2/TRBV6-3	TRBJ1-1	.	TGTGCCAGCAGCCTTCGGCCTGCTGGCACTGAAGCTTTCTTT	CASSLRPAGTEAFF
.	TRBV18	TRBJ1-1	.	TGTGCCAGCTTCCCCCTTATCGCGAGGTCGAACACTGAAGCTTTCTTT	CASFPLIARSNTEAFF
.	TRBV11-3	TRBJ2-7	.	TGTGCCAGCAGCAAAGACAGGTACGAGCAGTACTTC	CASSKDRYEQYF
.	TRBV5-1	TRBJ1-1	.	TGCGCCAGCAGCTTGGCAGGGACGGCTGAAGCTTTCTTT	CASSLAGTAEAFF
.	TRBV7-9	TRBJ2-3	.	TGTGCCAGCAGCTTATGGGCAGGTCAGGGGGATACGCAGTATTTT	CASSLWAGQGDTQYF
TRBD2	TRBV20-1	TRBJ2-7	.	TGCAGTGCCATCGGACTAGCAGAGCAGTACTTC	CSAIGLAEQYF
.	TRBV5-1	TRBJ1-4	.	TGCGCCAGCAGCTCAGACGGATTTAATGAAAAACTGTTTTTT	CASSSDGFNEKLFF
.	TRBV2	TRBJ2-5	once	TGTGCCAGCAGCGTTACAAGAGCGGGTTGGGAAGAGACCCAGTACTTC	CASSVTRAGWEETQYF
.	TRBV7-9	TRBJ2-1	.	TGTGCCAGCAGCCGCGACCTAAGGACACTCCGCTCCTACAATGAGCAGTTCTTC	CASSRDLRTLRSYNEQFF
TRBD2	TRBV29-1	TRBJ2-5	.	TGCAGCGTTGAAGGGGGCGGGGAGGCTGCGGGAGTTGAGACCCAGTACTTC	CSVEGGGEAAGVETQYF
TRBD2	TRBV18	TRBJ2-3	.	TGTGCCAGCTCACCAAAGGGACTAGCTCAGGATACGCAGTATTTT	CASSPKGLAQDTQYF
TRBD1	TRBV2	TRBJ2-1	.	TGTGCCAGCAGCCTACAGGGGTTCGGTGGGAATGAGCAGTTCTTC	CASSLQGFGGNEQFF
TRBD1	TRBV5-8	TRBJ2-1	.	TGTGCCAGCAGCACCGGACAGGGGGCGGTGTTCTTC	CASSTGQGAVFF
TRBD2	TRBV7-2	TRBJ2-2	few	TGTGCCAGCAACTGGGGGGGAGGGAACACCGGGGAGCTGTTTTTT	CASNWGGGNTGELFF
TRBD1	TRBV30	TRBJ2-7	few	TGTGCCTGGAGGTCTTCACTATTCCTTCGTTCGAGGACAGGGCACGACGAGCAGTACTTC	CAWRSSLFLRSRTGHDEQYF
.	TRBV2	TRBJ2-3	.	TGTGCCAGCAGAGGAGACAGTCCAGATACGCAGTATTTT	CASRGDSPDTQYF
TRBD2	TRBV11-3	TRBJ2-7	.	TGTGCCAGCAGCTTAGGCGGGAGTATACAGTACTTC	CASSLGGSIQYF
TRBD1	TRBV6-2/TRBV6-3	TRBJ1-3	.	TGTGCCAGCAGCGAACAGGGGACTGGAAACACCATATATTTT	CASSEQGTGNTIYF
.	TRBV28	TRBJ2-7	.	TGTGCCAGCAGTTTCCCCTGGGGTACCTACGAGCAGTACTTC	CASSFPWGTYEQYF
.	TRBV28	TRBJ1-6	.	TGTGCCAGCAGTCCCCGACAGATTTCACCCCTCCACTTT	CASSPRQISPLHF
.	TRBV11-3	TRBJ1-2	.	TGTGCCAGCAGCCCCGACGGGACTTTATCTAACTATGGCTACACCTTC	CASSPDGTLSNYGYTF
TRBD2	TRBV6-5	TRBJ2-2	.	TGTGCCAGCACTAAGCGGGGAATATCGGCCGGGGAGCTGTTTTTT	CASTKRGISAGELFF
TRBD2	TRBV3-1/TRBV3-2	TRBJ2-1	.	TGTGCCAGCAGCCATCACGGGACTAGCGGGAGAAATGAGCAGTTCTTC	CASSHHGTSGRNEQFF
TRBD1	TRBV5-1	TRBJ1-6	.	TGCGCCAGCAGCACCCAAGGACAGGGCAATTCACCCCTCCACTTT	CASSTQGQGNSPLHF
.	TRBV24-1	TRBJ2-2	.	TGTGCCACCAGTGATAGGGGCCAATTACCAGCGAACACCGGGGAGCTGTTTTTT	CATSDRGQLPANTGELFF
.	TRBV7-7	TRBJ2-1	.	TGTGCTAGCAGCTTAGAGCGGGCCACCTTGTCTGAGCAGTTCTTC	CASSLERATLSEQFF
TRBD1	TRBV7-6	TRBJ2-7	.	TGTGCCAGCAGCTTAGGACAGGGACGGGACTCCTACGAGCAGTACTTC	CASSLGQGRDSYEQYF
TRBD1	TRBV30	TRBJ2-7	.	TGTGCCTGGAGCGGGATGCCCGGGACAGATCTCTACGAGCAGTACTTC	CAWSGMPGTDLYEQYF
TRBD2	TRBV7-2	TRBJ2-3	.	TGTGCCAGCAGCTTATTATCGCGGGGGAGCACAGATACGCAGTATTTT	CASSLLSRGSTDTQYF
.	TRBV21-1	TRBJ1-5	once	TGTGCCAGCAGGGACCGGGACAGGGGTTCCCATCAGCCCCAGCATTTT	CASRDRDRGSHQPQHF
TRBD2	TRBV5-1	TRBJ2-2	.	TGCGCCAGCAGCTTAACTAGCGGGGGACCCGGGGAGCTGTTTTTT	CASSLTSGGPGELFF